Following are 12 T cell receptor beta chains from one sample sequenced in a study of T cell responses to AZD1222 COVID-19 vaccine. Sequencing used immunoSEQ multiplex PCR; TCRdb keeps in-frame clones, though not all of them. Of about 120,000 clones listed, around 93% are singletons. Material: peripheral blood, obtained 28 days after the second AZD1222 dose. The receptors here all came from an adult who received the AZD1222 COVID-19 vaccine.

J is TRBJ1-2 and V is TRBV12-5; perhaps TRBD1 as D (5 bases). There are 17 residues in the CDR3. With 0 bases removed from V and 0 bases from J, the gap between germline ends came to 14 bases. Germline V gives CDR1 LGHNT, CDR2 FRNRAP. CDR3 in DNA: TGTGCTAGTGGTTTGGTACCCGGGGACTTAGCTAACTATGGCTACACCTTC. Its protein is CASGLVPGDLANYGYTF.

The chain carries TRBV21-1 and TRBJ2-2; the table gives TRBD2 as D, unverified against the DNA. TRBV21-1 is a recognized pseudogene. The CDR3 has 16 amino acids. In DNA, the CDR3 is TGTGCCAGCACCGTGTCTAGCGGGGGGGCCACCGGGGAGCTGTTTTTT. It codes for CASTVSSGGATGELFF.

The CDR3 nucleotides read TGTGCCAGCAGCTTAGCGCTGGGGACAGGGGCTGAAAAACTGTTTTTT. Protein sequence: CASSLALGTGAEKLFF. The chain employs TRBV7-2 and TRBJ1-4, with 10 bases matching TRBD1. Unmatched junction bases numbered 5, after V lost 0 bases and J lost 7 bases. CDR3 length: 16 residues. CDR1 SGHTA and CDR2 FQGNSA come from the germline V gene.

The genes are TRBV18 and TRBJ2-1; a weak D match, TRBD2 (5 bases). CDR3 length: 17 residues. Germline V gene data show CDR1 as KGHSH and CDR2 as LQKENI. Trimming stripped 0 bases from V and 3 bases from J, with 15 bases between. CDR3 sequence (DNA): TGTGCCAGCTCACCACCTGGGATCGGCGGGTTCTACAATGAGCAGTTCTTC. It translates to CASSPPGIGGFYNEQFF.

For the CDR3, the DNA is TGTGCCAGCAGTAGAGGGGAACTCTATGGCTACACCTTC. It encodes CASSRGELYGYTF. J is TRBJ1-2 and V is TRBV27; perhaps TRBD1 as D (5 bases). Trimming removed 5 bases from V and 4 bases from J, with 11 bases in between. The CDR3 sequence is 13 residues long. From germline, CDR1 is MNHEY and CDR2 SMNVEV (reference sequence).

The rearrangement links TRBV7-2 to TRBJ1-2, with D possibly TRBD1 on 5 matching bases. Germline-derived CDR1 and CDR2 are SGHTA and FQGNSA. V was cut by 2 bases and J by 5 bases, with 9 bases left in between. CDR3 size: 13 residues. As DNA, the CDR3 is TGTGCCAGCAGCTTATTTCAGGGATATGGCTACACCTTC. It translates to CASSLFQGYGYTF. The full variable domain, its missing parts supplied by reference TRBV7-2 and TRBJ1-2, is GAGVSQSPSNKVTEKGKDVELRCDPISGHTALYWYRQSLGQGLEFLIYFQGNSAPDKSGLPSDRFSAERTGGSVSTLTIQRTQQEDSAVYLCASSLFQGYGYTFGSGTRLTVV.

V gene TRBV19 combines with J gene TRBJ1-3; no clear D gene. V dropped 8 bases and J dropped 0 bases, with 8 bases sitting between them. This CDR3 has 13 residues. Germline V lookup: CDR1 LNHDA, CDR2 SQIVND (reference sequence). CDR3 region: CASQESSGNTIYF. The CDR3 DNA is TGTGCCAGTCAAGAGAGCTCTGGAAACACCATATATTTT.

The J gene is TRBJ1-2, the V gene TRBV11-2; no reliable D call. V was clipped by 6 bases and J by 4 bases, with 15 bases between them. Germline CDR1 and CDR2: SGHAT and FQNNGV. This CDR3 is 14 amino acids long. The CDR3: CASRTLQGSYGYTF. The CDR3 DNA is TGTGCCAGCAGGACCCTACAAGGCAGCTATGGCTACACCTTC.

This clone occurred a few times. The CDR3 DNA follows: TGTGCCAGCAGTTACAGGGCGCAGGGGGCATACGAGCAGTACTTC. Translation gives CASSYRAQGAYEQYF. The gene calls are TRBV6-5 and TRBJ2-7; 8 bases map to TRBD1. Unmatched junction bases numbered 7, after V lost 2 bases and J lost 4 bases. CDR3 length equals 15 residues. Germline values: CDR1 MNHEY, CDR2 SVGAGI.

This chain uses TRBV6-5 with TRBJ2-7; TRBD1 might be the D (5 bases). Trimming shortened V by 0 bases and J by 2 bases, and 14 bases separated the two germline ends. Germline V gene sequence: CDR1 MNHEY, CDR2 SVGAGI. There are 16 residues in the CDR3. The CDR3 region is CASSYSIARAAYEQYF. The CDR3 DNA follows: TGTGCCAGCAGTTACTCGATTGCCAGGGCCGCCTACGAGCAGTACTTC.

This rearrangement joins TRBV9 to TRBJ2-2; 8 positions match TRBD1. CDR3 length: 15 residues. CDR1 is SGDLS, CDR2 YYNGEE, per germline. J was trimmed by 3 bases and V by 4 bases; bases with no gene match: 5. In DNA form, the CDR3 reads TGTGCCAGCAGCTTAGGACAGGGAGACACCGGGGAGCTGTTTTTT. The encoded protein is CASSLGQGDTGELFF. The variable domain in full, completed from reference TRBV9 and TRBJ2-2, reads DSGVTQTPKHLITATGQRVTLRCSPRSGDLSVYWYQQSLDQGLQFLIQYYNGEERAKGNILERFSAQQFPDLHSELNLSSLELGDSALYFCASSLGQGDTGELFFGEGSRLTVL.

The V and J genes are TRBV5-6 and TRBJ1-1, with D possibly being TRBD1 (5 bases). This CDR3 region has 14 residues. Trimming left V 3 bases short and J 0 bases short, with 9 bases between. In germline, CDR1 is SGHDT, CDR2 YYEEEE. CDR3 DNA sequence: TGTGCCAGCAGCTGGACATCCGTGAACACTGAAGCTTTCTTT. Amino acids: CASSWTSVNTEAFF.